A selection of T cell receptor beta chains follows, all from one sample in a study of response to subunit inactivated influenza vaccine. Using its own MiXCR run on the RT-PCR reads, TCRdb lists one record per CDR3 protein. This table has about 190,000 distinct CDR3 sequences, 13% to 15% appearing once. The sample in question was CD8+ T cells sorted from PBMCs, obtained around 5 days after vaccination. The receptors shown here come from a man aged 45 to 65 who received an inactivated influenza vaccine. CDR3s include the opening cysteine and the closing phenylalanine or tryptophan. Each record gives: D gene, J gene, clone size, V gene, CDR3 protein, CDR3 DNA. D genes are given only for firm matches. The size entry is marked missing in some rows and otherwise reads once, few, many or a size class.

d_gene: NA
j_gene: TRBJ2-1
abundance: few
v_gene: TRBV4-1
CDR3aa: CASSQVEAGYNEQFF
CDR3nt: TGCGCCAGCAGCCAAGTGGAAGCAGGCTACAATGAGCAGTTCTTC

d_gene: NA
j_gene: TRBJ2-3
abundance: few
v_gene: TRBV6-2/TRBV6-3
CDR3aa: CASSYTWTSDTQYF
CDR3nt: TGTGCCAGCAGTTACACCTGGACATCAGATACGCAGTATTTT

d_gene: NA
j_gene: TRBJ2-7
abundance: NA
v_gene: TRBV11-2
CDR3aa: CASSSNRRRPYEQYF
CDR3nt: TGTGCCAGCAGCTCCAACCGACGGCGACCCTACGAGCAGTACTTC

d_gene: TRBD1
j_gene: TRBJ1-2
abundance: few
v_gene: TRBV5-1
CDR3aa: CASSLAVTGNHYGYTF
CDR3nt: TGCGCCAGCAGCTTGGCAGTGACAGGGAATCACTATGGCTACACCTTC

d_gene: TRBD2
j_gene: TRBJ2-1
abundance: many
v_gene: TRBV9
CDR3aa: CASSAPSGSAYNEQFF
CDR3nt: TGTGCCAGCAGCGCACCTAGCGGGTCCGCCTACAATGAGCAGTTCTTC

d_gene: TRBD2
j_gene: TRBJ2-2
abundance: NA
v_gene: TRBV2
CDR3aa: CASSVTSGRPSRTGELFF
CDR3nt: TGTGCCAGCAGTGTAACGAGCGGGAGGCCCTCCAGAACCGGGGAGCTGTTTTTT

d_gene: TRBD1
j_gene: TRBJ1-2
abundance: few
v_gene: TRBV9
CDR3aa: CASSDHRGRNYYGYTF
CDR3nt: TGTGCCAGCAGCGACCACAGGGGGCGAAATTACTATGGCTACACCTTC

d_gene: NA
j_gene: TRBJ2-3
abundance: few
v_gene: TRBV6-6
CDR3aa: CASKQGPDTQYF
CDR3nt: TGTGCCAGCAAACAGGGACCAGATACGCAGTATTTT

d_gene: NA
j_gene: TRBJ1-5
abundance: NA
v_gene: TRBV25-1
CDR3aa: CASSDGETLAGGPSVTDTQHF
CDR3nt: TGTGCCAGCAGTGACGGGGAAACTCTAGCGGGGGGGCCCTCCGTCACAGATACGCAGCATTTT

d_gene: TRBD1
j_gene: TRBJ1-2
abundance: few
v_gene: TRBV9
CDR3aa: CASSGQGDGYTF
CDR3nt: TGTGCCAGCAGCGGACAGGGAGATGGCTACACCTTC

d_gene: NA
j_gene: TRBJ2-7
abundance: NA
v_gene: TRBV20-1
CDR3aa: CSANHGWQPPYEQYF
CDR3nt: TGCAGTGCTAACCATGGGTGGCAGCCTCCCTACGAGCAGTACTTC

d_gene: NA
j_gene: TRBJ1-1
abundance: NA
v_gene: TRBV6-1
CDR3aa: CASSGGPYTEAFF
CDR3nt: TGTGCCAGCAGTGGAGGGCCGTACACTGAAGCTTTCTTT

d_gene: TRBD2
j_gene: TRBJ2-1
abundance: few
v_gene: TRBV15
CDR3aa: CATSRGLASTYNEQFF
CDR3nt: TGTGCCACCAGCAGAGGACTAGCGTCGACCTACAATGAGCAGTTCTTC

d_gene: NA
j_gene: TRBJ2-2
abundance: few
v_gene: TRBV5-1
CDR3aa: CASSATSNTGELFF
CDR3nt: TGCGCCAGCAGTGCCACCTCGAACACCGGGGAGCTGTTTTTT

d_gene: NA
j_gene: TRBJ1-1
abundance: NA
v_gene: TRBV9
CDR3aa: CASSVLLNTEAFF
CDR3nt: TGTGCCAGCAGCGTACTCCTAAACACTGAAGCTTTCTTT

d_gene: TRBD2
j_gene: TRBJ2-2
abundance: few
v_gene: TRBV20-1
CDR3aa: CSARVGEGRSAGELFF
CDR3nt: TGCAGTGCTAGAGTGGGGGAGGGGAGATCGGCCGGGGAGCTGTTTTTT

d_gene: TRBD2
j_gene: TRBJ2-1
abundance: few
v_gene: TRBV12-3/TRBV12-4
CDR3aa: CASSSGRAAEQFF
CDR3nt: TGTGCCAGCAGCAGCGGGAGGGCCGCTGAGCAGTTCTTC

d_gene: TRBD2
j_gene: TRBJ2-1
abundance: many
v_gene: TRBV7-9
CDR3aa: CAIPGREGRNNEQFF
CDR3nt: TGTGCCATTCCTGGGCGGGAGGGCCGGAACAATGAGCAGTTCTTC

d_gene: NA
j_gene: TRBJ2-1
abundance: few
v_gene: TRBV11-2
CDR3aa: CASSSDSPRPYNEQFF
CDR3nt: TGTGCCAGCAGCTCGGACAGCCCACGGCCCTACAATGAGCAGTTCTTC

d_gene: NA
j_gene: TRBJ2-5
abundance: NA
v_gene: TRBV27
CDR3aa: CASSLWRGETQYF
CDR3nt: TGTGCCAGCAGTTTATGGCGGGGAGAGACCCAGTACTTC

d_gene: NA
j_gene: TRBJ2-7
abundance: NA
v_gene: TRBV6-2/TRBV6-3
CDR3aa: CASSYSLTGTRSYEQYF
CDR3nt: TGTGCCAGCAGTTACAGTCTTACAGGGACTCGATCCTACGAGCAGTACTTC

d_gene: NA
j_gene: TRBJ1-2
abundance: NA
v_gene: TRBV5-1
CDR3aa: CASSLGTNYGYTF
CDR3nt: TGCGCCAGCAGCTTGGGTACCAACTATGGCTACACCTTC

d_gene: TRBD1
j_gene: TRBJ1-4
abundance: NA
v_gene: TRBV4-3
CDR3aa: CASSQDPAGGNEKLFF
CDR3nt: TGCGCCAGCAGCCAAGATCCGGCAGGGGGGAATGAAAAACTGTTTTTT

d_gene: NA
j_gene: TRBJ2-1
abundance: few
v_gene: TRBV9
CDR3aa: CASSVEARGQPYNEQFF
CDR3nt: TGTGCCAGCAGCGTAGAAGCCCGGGGGCAGCCCTACAATGAGCAGTTCTTC

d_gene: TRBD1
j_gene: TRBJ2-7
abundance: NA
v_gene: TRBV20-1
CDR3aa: CSAPRDRGYEQYF
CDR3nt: TGCAGTGCCCCCCGGGACAGGGGCTACGAGCAGTACTTC

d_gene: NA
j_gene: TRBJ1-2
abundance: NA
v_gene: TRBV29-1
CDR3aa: CSVIPHFGGLNGYTF
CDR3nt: TGCAGCGTTATACCCCACTTTGGAGGGCTCAATGGCTACACCTTC

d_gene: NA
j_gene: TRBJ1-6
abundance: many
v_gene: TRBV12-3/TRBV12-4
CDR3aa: CASSPREGLSPLHF
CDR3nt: TGTGCCAGCAGTCCCCGTGAGGGGCTTTCACCCCTCCACTTT

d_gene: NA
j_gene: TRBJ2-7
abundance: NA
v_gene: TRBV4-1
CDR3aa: CASSQVLQYEQYF
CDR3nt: TGCGCCAGCAGCCAGGTACTTCAATACGAGCAGTACTTC

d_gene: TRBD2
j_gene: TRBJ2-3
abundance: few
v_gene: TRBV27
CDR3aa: CASSLPVAGCEDTQYF
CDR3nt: TGTGCCAGCAGTCTACCAGTAGCGGGTTGTGAAGATACGCAGTATTTT

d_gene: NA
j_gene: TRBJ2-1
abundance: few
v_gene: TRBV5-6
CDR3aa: CASSELGRSNEQFF
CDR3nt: TGTGCCAGCAGTGAACTAGGTCGTTCGAATGAGCAGTTCTTC

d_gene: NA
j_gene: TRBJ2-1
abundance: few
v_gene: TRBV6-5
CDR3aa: CASSYDRQGNEQFF
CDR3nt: TGTGCCAGCAGTTACGACCGACAAGGAAATGAGCAGTTCTTC

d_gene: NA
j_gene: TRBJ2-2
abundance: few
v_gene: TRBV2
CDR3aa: CASTEFGGVTLNTGELFF
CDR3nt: TGTGCCAGCACTGAATTTGGCGGGGTGACTCTGAACACCGGGGAGCTGTTTTTT

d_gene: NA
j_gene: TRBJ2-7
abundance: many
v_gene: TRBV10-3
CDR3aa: CAISDRDTSYSYEQYF
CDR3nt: TGTGCCATCAGTGATCGCGACACTTCTTACTCCTACGAGCAGTACTTC

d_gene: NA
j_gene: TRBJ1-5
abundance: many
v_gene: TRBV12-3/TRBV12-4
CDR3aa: CASSFRAGKDQPQHF
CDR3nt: TGTGCCAGCAGTTTTAGGGCAGGGAAGGATCAGCCCCAGCATTTT

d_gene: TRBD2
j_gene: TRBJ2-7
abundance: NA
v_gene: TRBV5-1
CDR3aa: CVSSLEGSTSGSSYEQYF
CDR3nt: TGCGTCAGCAGCTTGGAGGGGTCCACTAGCGGGAGCTCCTACGAGCAGTACTTC

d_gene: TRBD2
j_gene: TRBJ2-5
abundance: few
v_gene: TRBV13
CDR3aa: CASSRRGAETQYF
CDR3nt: TGTGCCAGCAGCCGGCGGGGGGCAGAGACCCAGTACTTC

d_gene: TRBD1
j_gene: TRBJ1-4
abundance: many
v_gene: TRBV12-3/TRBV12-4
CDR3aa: CASSFGTGYEKLFF
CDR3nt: TGTGCCAGCAGTTTTGGGACAGGGTATGAAAAACTGTTTTTT

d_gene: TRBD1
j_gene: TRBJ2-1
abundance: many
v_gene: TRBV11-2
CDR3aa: CASSSGTGGWNEQFF
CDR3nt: TGTGCCAGCAGCTCCGGGACAGGGGGCTGGAATGAGCAGTTCTTC

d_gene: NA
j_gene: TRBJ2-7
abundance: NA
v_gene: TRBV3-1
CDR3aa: CASSQEDGSPYEQYF
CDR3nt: TGTGCCAGCAGCCAAGAGGACGGGAGTCCCTACGAGCAGTACTTC